This T cell receptor (beta chain) was captured by sequencing in a study of blood T cell repertoires in COVID-19. Across the whole study: The samples span acute and convalescent COVID-19 from the United States, Italy and Spain.

In the study's own analysis: Amplification of reference gene primers provided the estimated nucleated cell counts. The assay was immunoSEQ multiplex PCR, and TCRdb's table has in-frame clones only and misses some. V and J calls plus clone size are reproduced from that table; the DNA served to infer D and trimming. This table has a few hundred thousand clones, roughly 90% appearing once. The TCR sequence derives from a man aged 35-49 years with acute or convalescent COVID-19. Source material: peripheral blood.

CDR3 bases: TGTGCCAGCAGTGATGACAGGGCTAACAATCAGCCCCAGCATTTT. It yields the protein CASSDDRANNQPQHF. The gene calls are TRBV2 and TRBJ1-5, with 7 bases aligning to TRBD1. Germline CDR1 reads SNHLY; CDR2 reads FYNNEI. This CDR3 region has 15 residues. V was clipped by 3 bases and J by 3 bases; unmatched bases: 5.